One sample yielded the 3 T cell receptor beta chains listed below, sequenced in a study of shared clonotypes between healthy human individuals. Only in-frame clones appear in the TCRdb table, and some are missing; sequencing was by immunoSEQ multiplex PCR. The sample includes 2 million to 2.5 million clones, roughly 95% of them seen just once. Material for sequencing was naive CD4+ T cells sorted from blood. The subset is: CD45RA+ positively selected. The origin of the receptors is a man between 18 and 29 years old in good health.

The CDR3 DNA reads TGTGCCAGCTCAGGCGACCGGGGAAACACCATATATTTT. This sequence encodes CASSGDRGNTIYF. The gene calls are TRBV18 and TRBJ1-3, with D unresolved. Trimming cost V 5 bases and J 4 bases, with 9 bases left between them. The V gene's germline CDR1 is KGHSH and CDR2 LQKENI. The CDR3 is 13 amino acids.

This clone was recorded once. The chain is built from TRBV18 and TRBJ1-6; no firm D call. Per the germline V gene, CDR1 is KGHSH and CDR2 is LQKENI. V was shortened by 1 base and J by 8 bases, with 15 bases between the two germline ends. This CDR3 is 16 amino acids long. The CDR3 region is CASSPQSKTSYSPLHF. The CDR3 DNA is TGTGCCAGCTCACCACAGAGTAAGACGAGTTATTCACCCCTCCACTTT.

J is TRBJ2-3 and V is TRBV10-1, with TRBD1 matching 8 bases. The CDR3 has 16 amino acids. Looked up from germline, CDR1 is WNHNN and CDR2 is SYGVQD (reference sequence). V gave up 5 bases and J gave up 3 bases; unmatched junction bases: 10. The CDR3 sequence: CASSPGTGISTDTQYF. CDR3 in DNA: TGCGCCAGCAGTCCCGGGACAGGCATATCGACAGATACGCAGTATTTT.